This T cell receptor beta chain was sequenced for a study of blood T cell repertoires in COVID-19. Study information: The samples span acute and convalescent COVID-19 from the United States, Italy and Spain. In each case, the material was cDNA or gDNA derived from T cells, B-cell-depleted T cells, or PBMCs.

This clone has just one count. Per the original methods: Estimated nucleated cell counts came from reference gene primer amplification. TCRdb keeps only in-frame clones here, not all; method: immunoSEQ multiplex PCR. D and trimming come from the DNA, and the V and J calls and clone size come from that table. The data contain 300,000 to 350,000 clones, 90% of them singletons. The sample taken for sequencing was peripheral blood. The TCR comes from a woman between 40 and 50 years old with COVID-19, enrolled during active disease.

The CDR3 nucleotides are TGTGCCAGCAGCTTAGTAGCGGGGTTCGGAGAGACCCAGTACTTC. Its translation: CASSLVAGFGETQYF. The chain has TRBV11-2 and TRBJ2-5, with 8 nucleotides matching TRBD2. The CDR3 spans 15 residues. Germline V gene data show CDR1 as SGHAT and CDR2 as FQNNGV. V shed 1 base and J 4 bases; nucleotides not matched to a gene: 5. Full variable domain (remainder filled in from reference TRBV11-2 and TRBJ2-5): EAGVAQSPRYKIIEKRQSVAFWCNPISGHATLYWYQQILGQGPKLLIQFQNNGVVDDSQLPKDRFSAERLKGVDSTLKIQPAKLEDSAVYLCASSLVAGFGETQYFGPGTRLLVL.